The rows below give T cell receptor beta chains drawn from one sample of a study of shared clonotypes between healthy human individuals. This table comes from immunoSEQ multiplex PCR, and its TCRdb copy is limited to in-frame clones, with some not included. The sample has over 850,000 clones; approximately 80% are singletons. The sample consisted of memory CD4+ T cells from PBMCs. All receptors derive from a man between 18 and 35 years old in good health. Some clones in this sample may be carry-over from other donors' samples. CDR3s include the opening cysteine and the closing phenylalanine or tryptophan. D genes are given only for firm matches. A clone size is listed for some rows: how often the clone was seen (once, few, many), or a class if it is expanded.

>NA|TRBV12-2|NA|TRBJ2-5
TGTGCAAGTCGCTTAGTTACTAGCGGAGTTAAAAAGACCCAGTACTTC
CASRLVTSGVKKTQYF
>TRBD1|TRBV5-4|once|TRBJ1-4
TGTGCCAGCAGCTCAAAGACAGGGGAGGCAACTAATGAAAAACTGTTTTTT
CASSSKTGEATNEKLFF
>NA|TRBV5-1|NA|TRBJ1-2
TGCGCCAGCAGCTTGGAAGCAGGGCGGGGCGGCTACACCTTC
CASSLEAGRGGYTF
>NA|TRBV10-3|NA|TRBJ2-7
TGTGCCATCAGTGCGGACGCAGGGGTCTACGAGCAGTACTTC
CAISADAGVYEQYF
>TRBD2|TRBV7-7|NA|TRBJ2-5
TGTGCCAGCAGCTCCACGACGGGGACTAGCGGCCAAGAGACCCAGTACTTC
CASSSTTGTSGQETQYF
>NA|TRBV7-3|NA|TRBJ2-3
TGTGCCAGCAGCTTAACGGGTCTCACAGATACGCAGTATTTT
CASSLTGLTDTQYF
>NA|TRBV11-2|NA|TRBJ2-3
TGTGCCAGCAGCTTTGGGGAAACCGGCACAGATACGCAGTATTTT
CASSFGETGTDTQYF
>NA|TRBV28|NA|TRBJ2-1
TGTGCCAGCAGTTTAATGGCAGGGAGGAATGAGCAGTTCTTC
CASSLMAGRNEQFF
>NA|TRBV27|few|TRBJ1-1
TGTGCCAGCAGTTCGGGGTACACTGAAGCTTTCTTT
CASSSGYTEAFF
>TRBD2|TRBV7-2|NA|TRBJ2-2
TGTGCCAGCAGCCTAGGGATAGCGGGAGCCACCGGGGAGCTGTTTTTT
CASSLGIAGATGELFF
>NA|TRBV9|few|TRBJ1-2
TGTGCCAGCAGCGTAGCGGGCGGGTCCTATGGCTACACCTTC
CASSVAGGSYGYTF
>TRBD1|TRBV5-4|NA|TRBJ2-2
TGTGCCAGCAGCCTTGGACAGGGGGCTCCCGGGGAGCTGTTTTTT
CASSLGQGAPGELFF
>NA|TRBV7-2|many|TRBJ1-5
TGTGCCAGCAGCTTAAGACAGGCCGGTCAGCCCCAGCATTTT
CASSLRQAGQPQHF
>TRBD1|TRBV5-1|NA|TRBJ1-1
TGCGCCAGCGCCCAGGGGGGGTCGAAGAACACTGAAGCTTTCTTT
CASAQGGSKNTEAFF
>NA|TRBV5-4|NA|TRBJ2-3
TGTGCCAGCAGCTCACAACTAGCACTCGATACGCAGTATTTT
CASSSQLALDTQYF
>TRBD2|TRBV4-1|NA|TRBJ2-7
TGCGCCAGCAGCCGGACTAGCGGGGTGCTATCCTACGAGCAGTACTTC
CASSRTSGVLSYEQYF
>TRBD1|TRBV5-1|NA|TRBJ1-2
TGCGCCAGCAGCCAGCGGACAGGGAATTATGGCTACACCTTC
CASSQRTGNYGYTF
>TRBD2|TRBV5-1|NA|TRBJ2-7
TGCGCCAGCAGCTTGGGACTAGCGGGAACGGGGTACGAGCAGTACTTC
CASSLGLAGTGYEQYF
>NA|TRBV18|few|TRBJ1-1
TGTGCCAGCTCACCACTCGAGGGGGATGAAGCTTTCTTT
CASSPLEGDEAFF
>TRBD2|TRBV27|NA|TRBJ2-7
TGTGCCAGCAGGCCCCTGGGGGGGGGAGACGAGCAGTACTTC
CASRPLGGGDEQYF